A single TCR beta chain is shown here with its context. It has no known antigen specificity. One end of the junction is discordant with germline, which a read error may explain. TCRbeta CDR3 regions were amplified from genomic DNA using the immunoSEQ Assay, a bias-controlled multiplex PCR. The source study handled its data this way. The number of nucleated cells in each sample was estimated from the amplification of reference gene primers within the assay. To quantify the absolute abundance of each unique TCRbeta CDR3 rearrangement, sequence reads were collapsed and filtered. Productive Simpson clonality was computed per sample as the square root of Simpson's diversity index over productive rearrangements. This is the immuneACCESS table as TCRdb keeps it, with only in-frame sequences that have V and J called. A part of the clones is gone; compared with another copy, unresolved V genes explain less than half, and the rest is unexplained. The V and J calls and clone size come from that table; D and trimming were worked out from the DNA. For this sample the table gives 75,000 to 85,000 clones, of which roughly 85% were detected only once. The ten largest clones add up to roughly 45% of the sample.

The collaborating institutions used their own protocols to collect whole blood in K2EDTA tubes. For TCRbeta analysis, collaborators shipped samples as frozen whole blood, isolated PBMCs, or DNA extracted from either of those sample types. These data are taken from a study of blood T cell repertoires in COVID-19 (dated by TCRdb to between 2020 and 2021). The study in broad terms: Collaborator samples came from the United States, Italy and Spain and covered acute and convalescent phases of COVID-19. Samples came from the ongoing ImmuneRACE study (first 160 participants) plus 1,254 subjects from 6 global collaborators. The repertoires were released in a freely available public database meant as a resource for research on the immune response to SARS-CoV-2. Where available, HLA class I and class II types were taken from metadata supplied by the sample provider and were not determined by assay-based typing. Subjects who had been exposed to COVID-19, were actively infected with it, or had recovered from it provided the deeply sampled blood TCRbeta repertoires that made up the dataset. A de-identified subject ID, COVID-19 status, age in years and sex were almost always included in the sample metadata. The material from the prospective study consisted of cDNA or gDNA derived from T cells, B-cell-depleted T cells, or PBMCs.

Taken from the germline V gene, the CDR1 and CDR2 loops are SNHLY and FYNNEI. The CDR3 contains 12 residues, cysteine and phenylalanine counted. This entry keeps only the CDR3 DNA: 36 bases, framed from base 1. What the work shows at the level of the full study, not this receptor alone: The quantity of clinical and demographic metadata differed by source and by participant and was supplied without curation.

Input material: peripheral blood. The chain is encoded by TRBV2 joined to TRBJ1-4; 7 bases in the junction line up with TRBD1. This receptor was obtained from a human donor in a cohort sampled during active COVID-19. The CDR3 region has the sequence CATGQDNEKLFF. The sequenced DNA is TGTGCCACCGGACAGGATAATGAAAAATTGTTTTTT.